This TCR beta chain was recorded in a study of neoadjuvant anti-PD-1 for oral cavity cancer. The assay was immunoSEQ multiplex PCR, and TCRdb's table has in-frame clones only and misses some. The data contain more than 12,000 clones, roughly two thirds of them singletons. Trimming removed 0 bases from V and 0 bases from J, with 9 bases in between. The CDR3 covers 15 residues. Looked up from germline, CDR1 is SGHDT and CDR2 is YYEEEE. The clonotype comes from a person between 40 and 80 years old with oral cavity squamous cell carcinoma. V is TRBV5-6 and J is TRBJ1-1; D is unclear. The sequencing used PBMCs, collected before nivolumab (anti-PD-1) treatment. The CDR3 reads CASSLGIALNTEAFF. CDR3 DNA: TGTGCCAGCAGCTTGGGCATAGCATTGAACACTGAAGCTTTCTTT.